One and the same sample provided the 10 T cell receptor beta chains below, sequenced in a study of beta chain features in type 1 diabetes. Expressed TCRB transcripts were sequenced because the entire RNA isolate underwent reverse transcription. TCRdb's table, derived via immunoSEQ multiplex PCR, lists solely in-frame clones and lacks some. The sample has 250,000 to 300,000 clones, under 8.5% seen once. The specimen sequenced was central memory CD4+ T cells from blood. The receptors were gathered from a woman aged 18 to 35 in good health.

This clone has more than one count but fewer than ten. The chain has TRBV2 and TRBJ1-5; the D is unclear. From germline, CDR1 is SNHLY and CDR2 FYNNEI. The CDR3 totals 12 residues. The V and J ends lost 3 bases and 5 bases respectively, with 5 bases between them. The chain's CDR3 is CASSDGDQPQHF. The CDR3 nucleotides read TGTGCCAGCAGTGACGGAGATCAGCCCCAGCATTTT.

As for this clone: This same CDR3 is encoded by further DNA sequences in the sample. The chain's CDR3 is CASSFRGETQYF. CDR3 nucleotide sequence: TGTGCCAGCAGTTTCAGGGGAGAGACCCAGTACTTC. The rearrangement links TRBV27 to TRBJ2-5, with D perhaps TRBD1 (6 bases). Germline V gene sequence: CDR1 MNHEY, CDR2 SMNVEV (reference sequence). This CDR3 contains 12 residues. The V end lost 3 bases, the J end lost 4 bases, and 6 bases lay between the germline ends.

This clone turned up a few times. The rearrangement uses TRBV19 and TRBJ1-2; 7 bases line up with TRBD1. CDR3 size: 17 residues. The germline gives CDR1 LNHDA, CDR2 SQIVND (reference sequence). V shed 0 bases and J 3 bases; nucleotides not matched to a gene: 10. CDR3 nucleotide sequence: TGTGCCAGTAGTATAGATCTATTGGGACAGCCGGACTATGGCTACACCTTC. The encoded protein is CASSIDLLGQPDYGYTF.

This clone was found a few times. The rearrangement joins TRBV7-9 to TRBJ1-1; 7 bases agree with TRBD1. Germline CDR1 and CDR2: SEHNR and FQNEAQ (reference sequence). Germline trimming cut 11 bases from V and 0 bases from J; bases unmatched to any gene: 3. This CDR3 is 12 amino acids long. The CDR3: CAGGTVNTEAFF. CDR3 bases: TGTGCCGGTGGGACAGTGAACACTGAAGCTTTCTTT.

V usage is TRBV7-9 and J usage is TRBJ2-7; the D gene is possibly TRBD1 (6 bases). CDR3 length: 14 residues. Germline loops: CDR1 SEHNR, CDR2 FQNEAQ (reference sequence). V was pared by 1 base and J by 3 bases, with 10 bases between. CDR3 nucleotide sequence: TGTGCCAGCAGCTTAGAGAGGGGGAACTACGAGCAGTACTTC. Its protein is CASSLERGNYEQYF.

The chain uses TRBV7-3 and TRBJ2-2; 8 nucleotides match TRBD2. The CDR3 covers 18 residues. Per germline, CDR1 SGHTA and CDR2 FQGTGA. The V segment lost 2 bases and the J segment 1 base; nucleotides outside the gene matches: 9. The CDR3 is CASSLSMASGRNTGELFF. The CDR3 bases are TGTGCCAGCAGCTTATCTATGGCGAGCGGGAGGAACACCGGGGAGCTGTTTTTT.

This chain links TRBV5-4 with TRBJ2-3; 14 bases line up with TRBD2. Losses at the gene ends were 4 bases for V and 7 bases for J; bases not matched to a gene: 8. CDR1 and CDR2 from the germline V gene are SGHNT and YYREEE (reference sequence). The CDR3 consists of 16 residues. CDR3 sequence (DNA): TGTGCCAGCAGCCCGGGGGGGACTAGCGGGAGACATACGCAGTATTTT. Translating gives CASSPGGTSGRHTQYF. Filled out from reference TRBV5-4 and TRBJ2-3, the complete variable domain reads ETGVTQSPTHLIKTRGQQVTLRCSSQSGHNTVSWYQQALGQGPQFIFQYYREEENGRGNFPPRFSGLQFPNYSSELNVNALELDDSALYLCASSPGGTSGRHTQYFGPGTRLTVL.

This clone has only a few counts. This sequence joins TRBV6-6 and TRBJ2-7; weak D call: TRBD1 (6 bases). Germline V gives CDR1 MNHNY, CDR2 SVGAGI (reference sequence). The V and J ends lost 4 bases and 3 bases respectively, with 16 bases between them. The CDR3 totals 15 residues. The CDR3 nucleotides are TGTGCCAGCAGTTCCCCGCAGGGGCAACACTACGAGCAGTACTTC. It is translated as CASSSPQGQHYEQYF.

The chain has TRBV21-1 and TRBJ2-6. TRBV21-1 is a pseudogene. The CDR3 spans 19 residues. The CDR3 DNA reads as TGTGCCAGCAGCAACAACAAGGAACTCCTTACCTCTGGGGCCAACGTCCTGACTTTC. Translation: CASSNNKELLTSGANVLTF.

The CDR3 nucleotides read TGTGCCAGCAGCGTAGATCCAGTTGGGGGTCAGCCCCAGCATTTT. Its protein is CASSVDPVGGQPQHF. The chain carries TRBV9 and TRBJ1-5; D is possibly TRBD1 (5 bases). CDR1 SGDLS and CDR2 YYNGEE come from the germline V gene. The CDR3 length is 15 residues. Trimming pared 0 bases from V and 6 bases from J, leaving 13 bases between. The full variable domain, its missing parts supplied by reference TRBV9 and TRBJ1-5, is DSGVTQTPKHLITATGQRVTLRCSPRSGDLSVYWYQQSLDQGLQFLIQYYNGEERAKGNILERFSAQQFPDLHSELNLSSLELGDSALYFCASSVDPVGGQPQHFGDGTRLSIL.